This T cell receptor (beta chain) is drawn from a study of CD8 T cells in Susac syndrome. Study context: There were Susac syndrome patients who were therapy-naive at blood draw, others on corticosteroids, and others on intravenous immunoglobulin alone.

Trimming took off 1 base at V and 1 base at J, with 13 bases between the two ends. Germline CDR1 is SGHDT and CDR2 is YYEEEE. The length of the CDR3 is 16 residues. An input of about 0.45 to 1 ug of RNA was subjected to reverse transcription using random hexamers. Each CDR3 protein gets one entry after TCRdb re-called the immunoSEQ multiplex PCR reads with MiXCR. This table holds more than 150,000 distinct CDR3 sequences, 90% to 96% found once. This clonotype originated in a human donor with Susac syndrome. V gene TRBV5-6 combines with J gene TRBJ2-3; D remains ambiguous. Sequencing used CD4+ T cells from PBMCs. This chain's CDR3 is CASSLISPHGTDTQYF. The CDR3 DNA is TGTGCCAGCAGCTTGATCAGCCCACATGGCACAGATACGCAGTATTTT. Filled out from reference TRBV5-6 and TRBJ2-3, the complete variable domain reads DAGVTQSPTHLIKTRGQQVTLRCSPKSGHDTVSWYQQALGQGPQFIFQYYEEEERQRGNFPDRFSGHQFPNYSSELNVNALLLGDSALYLCASSLISPHGTDTQYFGPGTRLTVL.